Described below is a single T cell receptor (beta chain) sequence and its context. Rectal tissue came from one to two pinch biopsies taken at colonoscopy. Using immunoSEQ multiplex PCR, the repertoire was profiled, and TCRdb retains in-frame clones only, with some absent. The table includes about 36,000 clones, roughly 72% detected once. These data originate in a study of pediatric ulcerative colitis. Per the germline V gene, CDR1 is SNHLY and CDR2 is FYNNEI. This CDR3 is 17 amino acids long. V lost 8 bases and J lost 0, with 22 bases in between. Sequenced material: gut tissue. The rearrangement uses TRBV2 and TRBJ1-1; D unclear. This clonotype originated in a boy aged 5 to 17 with moderate ulcerative colitis. CDR3 residues: CASGEFQARLMNTEAFF. The CDR3 nucleotides are TGTGCCAGCGGGGAATTTCAGGCCCGATTAATGAACACTGAAGCTTTCTTT. The full variable domain, rest sourced from reference TRBV2 and TRBJ1-1, is EPEVTQTPSHQVTQMGQEVILRCVPISNHLYFYWYRQILGQKVEFLVSFYNNEISEKSEIFDDQFSVERPDGSNFTLKIRSTKLEDSAMYFCASGEFQARLMNTEAFFGQGTRLTVV.